The TCR beta chain under discussion was sequenced for a study of T cell changes during pregnancy in multiple sclerosis. Assay used: immunoSEQ multiplex PCR; TCRdb lists only in-frame clones, some missing. The sample includes roughly 68,000 clones, about 90% seen only once; the top ten take 1.1% to 1.5%. The V and J ends lost 0 bases and 5 bases respectively, with 5 bases between them. The germline V gene has CDR1 SGHTA and CDR2 FQGNSA. The CDR3 runs 13 residues. This TCR was sampled from a female donor in good health, enrolled as a control in a pregnancy study. Sequencing used peripheral blood, obtained in the second trimester of pregnancy. This chain links TRBV7-2 with TRBJ2-1, with unresolved D. The CDR3, as DNA: TGTGCCAGCAGCTTAGCCTTCCACAATGAGCAGTTCTTC. Its protein is CASSLAFHNEQFF.